The clone carrying this TCR beta chain was found a few times. The CDR3 spans 14 residues. Germline assignment: CDR1 MNHNS and CDR2 SASEGT. Trimming cost V 1 base and J 5 bases; bases outside gene matches: 4. The method was immunoSEQ multiplex PCR; TCRdb's version includes in-frame clones alone and lacks a portion of them. The table includes 220,000 or so clones, about 85% detected once. This sample was taken from a study of blood T cell repertoires in COVID-19. Sequences were obtained from peripheral blood. This chain joins TRBV6-1 and TRBJ1-1, with 7 bases matching TRBD1. The TCR comes from a woman aged 60-70 years who had recovered from COVID-19. CDR3 residues: CASSEDRGRTEAFF. DNA of the CDR3: TGTGCCAGCAGTGAAGACAGGGGAAGGACTGAAGCTTTCTTT.